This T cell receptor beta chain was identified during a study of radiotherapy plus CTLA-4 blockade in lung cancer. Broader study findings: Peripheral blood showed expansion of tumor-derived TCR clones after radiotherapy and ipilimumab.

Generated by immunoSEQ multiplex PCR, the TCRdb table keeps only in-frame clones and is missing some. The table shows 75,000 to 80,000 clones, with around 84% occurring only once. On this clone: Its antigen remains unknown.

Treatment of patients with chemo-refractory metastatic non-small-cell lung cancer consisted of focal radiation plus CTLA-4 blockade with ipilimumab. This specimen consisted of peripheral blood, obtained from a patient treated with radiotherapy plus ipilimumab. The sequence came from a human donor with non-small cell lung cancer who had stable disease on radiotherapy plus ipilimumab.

The CDR3: CASSSSGTGPDYGYTF. CDR3 sequence (DNA): TGTGCCAGCAGCTCGTCCGGGACAGGCCCTGACTATGGCTACACCTTC. V and J are TRBV5-8 and TRBJ1-2, with 8 positions matching TRBD1. From germline, CDR1 is SGHTS and CDR2 YDEGEE. Germline trimming cut 3 bases from V and 3 bases from J; bases unmatched to any gene: 10. The CDR3 has 16 amino acids.